What follows is one TCR beta chain and its context. This specimen belongs to a study of blood T cell repertoires in COVID-19. Germline V gene data show CDR1 as SGHTA and CDR2 as FQGNSA. V shed 1 base and J 6 bases; nucleotides not matched to a gene: 6. The CDR3 totals 15 residues. This table comes from immunoSEQ multiplex PCR, and its TCRdb copy is limited to in-frame clones, with some not included. The data contain 140,000 or so clones, about four fifths of them singletons. The material sequenced was peripheral blood. The receptor comes from a woman of 80 years or more with acute or convalescent COVID-19. This chain links TRBV7-2 with TRBJ1-2; 9 nucleotides match TRBD1. The CDR3: CASSLVWTGVDGYTF. The CDR3 DNA follows: TGTGCCAGCAGCTTAGTTTGGACAGGGGTGGATGGCTACACCTTC.